A single sample gave rise to the 32 T cell receptor beta chains below, sequenced in a study of spatial heterogeneity in lung cancer. MiXCR, run by TCRdb on the 5' RACE reads, gives a single entry per CDR3 protein. The sample yields fewer than 150,000 distinct CDR3 sequences, 10% to 12% seen once. Time point in this sample: blood at routine non-recurrence follow-up after resection. The sample was PBMCs, taken at follow-up. The receptors originated from a female donor with early-stage non-small cell lung cancer.

This chain joins TRBV7-9 and TRBJ2-2; 8 nucleotides agree with TRBD2. The CDR3 covers 15 residues. The junction had 8 bases not matched to a gene; V was cut back by 6 bases and J by 5 bases. Per the germline V gene, CDR1 is SEHNR and CDR2 is FQNEAQ (reference sequence). The CDR3 DNA sequence: TGTGCCAGCAGTCCCGGGACTAGTAGTACCGGGGAGCTGTTTTTT. Its protein product is CASSPGTSSTGELFF.

The chain couples TRBV7-9 to TRBJ2-1; 13 nucleotides agree with TRBD2. V lost 0 bases, J lost 8 bases, and 4 bases stayed unmatched. This CDR3 comprises 16 residues. The V gene's germline CDR1 is SEHNR and CDR2 FQNEAQ (reference sequence). The CDR3 here is CASSLARLAGGHEQFF. The CDR3 bases are TGTGCCAGCAGCTTAGCGCGACTAGCGGGAGGCCATGAGCAGTTCTTC.

A few counts support this clonotype. The rearrangement uses TRBV7-9 and TRBJ2-7, with 7 bases fitting TRBD2. The germline V gene has CDR1 SEHNR and CDR2 FQNEAQ (reference sequence). The CDR3 contains 16 residues. With 1 base clipped from V and 0 bases from J, the junction kept 6 bases outside the gene matches. The CDR3 sequence is CASSLGSAGASYEQYV. DNA of the CDR3: TGTGCCAGCAGCTTAGGCTCCGCGGGAGCCTCCTACGAGCAGTACGTC.

The CDR3: CSAEQGRGYNEQFF. The CDR3 nucleotides read TGCAGTGCTGAACAGGGAAGGGGCTACAATGAGCAGTTCTTC. The chain is built from TRBV20-1 and TRBJ2-1; TRBD1 is a possible D gene (6 bases). The CDR3 runs to 14 residues. Germline values: CDR1 DFQATT, CDR2 SNEGSKA (reference sequence). The germline V and J ends were trimmed by 5 bases and 3 bases, with 14 bases remaining between them.

This sequence joins TRBV11-2 and TRBJ1-5, with D perhaps matching TRBD1 (5 bases). The germline V and J ends were trimmed by 1 base and 9 bases, with 10 bases remaining between them. Germline loops: CDR1 SGHAT, CDR2 FQNNGV. This CDR3 is built from 13 residues. CDR3 in DNA: TGTGCCAGCAGCTTAGGGCAGGGCAGGCCCCAGCATTTT. Its protein is CASSLGQGRPQHF.

The CDR3 DNA sequence: TGTGCCAGCAGCCGATTTCCCTTATTACGACGTACAAACGAAAATGGCTACACCTTC. Translated: CASSRFPLLRRTNENGYTF. This rearrangement joins TRBV28 to TRBJ1-2; D gene ambiguous. Trimming left V 6 bases short and J 6 bases short, with 32 bases between. The CDR3 runs to 19 residues. Germline values: CDR1 MDHEN, CDR2 SYDVKM.

The chain links TRBV28 to TRBJ1-5; no definite D call. V dropped 10 bases and J dropped 4 bases, with 11 bases sitting between them. Germline V lookup: CDR1 MDHEN, CDR2 SYDVKM. CDR3 length: 12 residues. DNA for the CDR3: TGTGCCACCTGCTTGGGGAATCAGCCCCAGCATTTT. Translating it yields CATCLGNQPQHF.

A few counts support this clonotype. The chain links TRBV27 to TRBJ1-2; TRBD1 might be the D (5 bases). There are 16 residues in the CDR3. Trimming cost V 3 bases and J 8 bases, with 22 bases left between them. Germline CDR1 is MNHEY and CDR2 is SMNVEV (reference sequence). CDR3 nucleotide sequence: TGTGCCAGCAGTTTCTTATCATCGGGGCCTTCGCAAGGCTACACCTTC. This codes for CASSFLSSGPSQGYTF.

The chain couples TRBV6-2 or TRBV6-3 to TRBJ2-2; D not certain. With 7 bases removed from V and 7 bases from J, the gap between germline ends came to 7 bases. Germline values: CDR1 MNHEY, CDR2 SVGEGT. This CDR3 spans 11 amino acids. CDR3 bases: TGTGCCAGCACCTCTCGCGGGGAGCTGTTTTTT. It specifies CASTSRGELFF.

This clonotype was recorded at least ten times. The V and J genes are TRBV19 and TRBJ1-2; 8 nucleotides line up with TRBD1. Germline loops: CDR1 LNHDA, CDR2 SQIVND (reference sequence). The CDR3 length is 13 residues. V was pared by 6 bases and J by 7 bases, with 7 bases of the junction left unmatched. The DNA for the CDR3 is TGTGCCAGTAGCCCGGGACAGGTACCTGGCTACACCTTC. This sequence encodes CASSPGQVPGYTF.

This clonotype was observed a few times. This chain links TRBV28 with TRBJ2-3, with a weak D call TRBD1 (5 bases). This CDR3 spans 18 amino acids. The V gene's germline CDR1 is MDHEN and CDR2 SYDVKM. The V end was cut by 6 bases, the J end by 3 bases, with 25 bases between. CDR3 nucleotides: TGTGCCAGCAGCCCGACCCGCCGTATAGTTAGGGGTACAGATACGCAGTATTTT. This codes for CASSPTRRIVRGTDTQYF.

The chain is built from TRBV4-1 and TRBJ1-2, with TRBD1 matching 10 bases. The ends lost 5 bases at V and 4 bases at J; junction bases unmatched: 4. From germline, CDR1 is MGHRA and CDR2 YSYEKL. CDR3 length equals 14 residues. Written as DNA, the CDR3 is TGCGCCAGCAGCACACGGGACAGGGGCTATGGCTACACCTTC. It translates to CASSTRDRGYGYTF.

This clonotype was detected only a few times. V gene TRBV6-1 combines with J gene TRBJ2-1, with 8 bases identical to TRBD2. This CDR3 has 14 residues. V dropped 8 bases and J dropped 4; count of bases not matched to a gene: 7. Looked up from germline, CDR1 is MNHNS and CDR2 is SASEGT. The CDR3 spells CASGERGKYNEQFF. In DNA form, the CDR3 reads TGTGCCAGCGGGGAGCGGGGGAAATACAATGAGCAGTTCTTC.

The chain carries TRBV10-3 and TRBJ2-7; D remains unclear. Trimming left V 8 bases short and J 6 bases short, with 11 bases between. The V gene's germline CDR1 is ENHRY and CDR2 SYGVKD. CDR3 length: 11 residues. CDR3 protein: CAIGSSREQYV. The CDR3 coding sequence is TGTGCCATCGGATCGAGCCGCGAGCAGTACGTC.

The rearrangement uses TRBV12-3 or TRBV12-4 and TRBJ2-1, with 8 bases matching TRBD1. The CDR3 length is 15 residues. The V and J ends lost 3 bases and 5 bases, in that order; junction bases with no gene match: 6. The CDR3 coding sequence is TGTGCCAGCAGTTTCGGAACAGGGGGAAACAATGAGCAGTTCTTC. It codes for CASSFGTGGNNEQFF.

This clonotype was observed a few times. V is TRBV2 and J is TRBJ1-1; TRBD1 matches at 7 bases. This CDR3 is 14 amino acids long. With 5 bases clipped from V and 0 bases from J, the junction kept 3 bases outside the gene matches. The germline V gene encodes CDR1 SNHLY and CDR2 FYNNEI. The DNA for the CDR3 is TGTGCCAGCAGTAGCACAGGGGTGAACACTGAAGCTTTCTTT. Translated, it gives CASSSTGVNTEAFF.

The sample holds a few counts of this clonotype. V and J are TRBV10-2 and TRBJ2-5; D unresolved. The CDR3 consists of 12 residues. The ends were cut back, 4 bases at V and 3 bases at J, with 6 bases in the middle. Germline V gene data show CDR1 as WSHSY and CDR2 as SAAADI. The CDR3 region has the DNA TGCGCCAGCAGTGCAGGCAAAGAGACCCAGTACTTC. Translating gives CASSAGKETQYF.

At least ten counts were recorded for this clonotype. The V gene is TRBV2, the J gene TRBJ2-3, with 8 bases that match TRBD2. CDR3 length: 16 amino acids. In germline, CDR1 is SNHLY, CDR2 FYNNEI. V shed 5 bases and J 2 bases; nucleotides not matched to a gene: 9. CDR3 region: CASSTAWTSPTDTQYF. CDR3 coding DNA: TGTGCCAGCAGTACAGCTTGGACTAGCCCCACAGATACGCAGTATTTT.

This clonotype occurred a few times. The chain uses TRBV18 and TRBJ2-2; 7 bases align to TRBD1. The germline CDR1 and CDR2 sequences are KGHSH and LQKENI. The V segment lost 4 bases and the J segment 6 bases; nucleotides outside the gene matches: 5. The CDR3 spans 14 residues. The CDR3 region is CASSLRQGAGELFF. The DNA of the CDR3 is TGTGCCAGCTCACTCAGACAGGGCGCCGGGGAGCTGTTTTTT.

This clonotype showed up just a few times. The chain employs TRBV11-1 and TRBJ2-7; no reliable D call. The CDR3 runs to 14 residues. Germline V gene data show CDR1 as SGHAT and CDR2 as FQDESV (reference sequence). The V and J ends lost 3 bases and 0 bases respectively, with 9 bases between them. The CDR3 is CASSLGLRSYEQYV. CDR3 DNA sequence: TGTGCCAGCAGCTTGGGTCTCCGCTCCTACGAGCAGTACGTC.

The chain carries TRBV7-8 and TRBJ1-1; TRBD1 is a possible D gene (6 bases). CDR3 size: 15 residues. Germline V gene lookup returns CDR1 SGHVS and CDR2 FQNEAQ. The ends were cut back, 1 base at V and 0 bases at J, with 9 bases in the middle. Here the CDR3 reads CASSLVGQLNTEAFF. The CDR3 region has the DNA TGTGCCAGCAGCTTAGTAGGACAGCTGAACACTGAAGCTTTCTTT.

In its sample, this clonotype was seen a few times. The chain carries TRBV4-2 and TRBJ2-2; D is unclear. Germline V gene lookup returns CDR1 LGHNA and CDR2 YNFKEQ. V dropped 8 bases and J dropped 6 bases, with 10 bases sitting between them. CDR3 length: 12 amino acids. The CDR3 DNA sequence: TGTGCCAGCCTCAAGTATTCCGGGGAGCTGTTTTTT. It codes for CASLKYSGELFF.

The chain has TRBV23-1 and TRBJ2-4, with 7 positions matching TRBD2. TRBV23-1 is flagged as an ORF with uncertain function. The CDR3 length is 13 residues. V shed 4 bases and J 9 bases; nucleotides not matched to a gene: 6. CDR3 in DNA: TGCGCCAGCAGTCCTAGCGGATGTCCCATTCAGTACTTC. It codes for CASSPSGCPIQYF.

The chain recombines TRBV5-1 with TRBJ1-1; D possibly corresponds to TRBD1 (5 bases). CDR1 and CDR2 (germline): SGHRS, YFSETQ. This CDR3 contains 14 residues. Trimming removed 2 bases at V and 0 bases at J, with 8 bases between. This CDR3 reads CASSFRTMNTEAFF. CDR3 bases: TGCGCCAGCAGCTTTAGGACAATGAACACTGAAGCTTTCTTT.

This clonotype came up a few times. The genes are TRBV29-1 and TRBJ2-5; a weak D match, TRBD1 (6 bases). The germline V and J ends were trimmed by 4 bases and 5 bases, with 20 bases remaining between them. CDR3 length: 15 amino acids. Germline V gene data show CDR1 as SQVTM and CDR2 as ANQGSEA. CDR3 coding DNA: TGCAGCGTTGCGAATTTGGGGGCCCTCAGGGAGACCCAGTACTTC. This sequence encodes CSVANLGALRETQYF.

Ten or more counts support this clonotype. The gene calls are TRBV28 and TRBJ1-2, with D perhaps TRBD1 (5 bases). This CDR3 has 13 residues. CDR1 is MDHEN and CDR2 is SYDVKM in the germline V gene. Between the trimmed V and J ends, which lost 2 bases and 2 bases, there was a span of 6 bases. CDR3 sequence reads: CASSLGGNYGYTF. The DNA for the CDR3 is TGTGCCAGCAGTTTAGGGGGGAACTATGGCTACACCTTC.

J is TRBJ2-7 and V is TRBV10-3; D assignment may be TRBD1 or TRBD2 (5 bases each). The V and J ends lost 6 bases and 3 bases respectively, with 12 bases between them. CDR1 is ENHRY, CDR2 SYGVKD, per germline. The CDR3 extends over 13 amino acids. The CDR3 DNA sequence: TGTGCCATCAGCTTGGGACCTGGCTACGAGCAGTACGTC. Protein: CAISLGPGYEQYV.

This chain uses TRBV29-1 with TRBJ1-5, with 9 positions matching TRBD1. Germline V lookup: CDR1 SQVTM, CDR2 ANQGSEA. V shed 4 bases, J shed 5 bases, and the junction held 3 bases outside the gene matches. This CDR3 contains 13 residues. The CDR3 here is CSVARTGDQPQHF. The CDR3 bases are TGCAGCGTTGCTAGGACAGGGGATCAGCCCCAGCATTTT.

V is TRBV7-3 and J is TRBJ2-2; D gene ambiguous. The CDR3 runs 15 residues. Germline assignment: CDR1 SGHTA and CDR2 FQGTGA. Trimming pared 5 bases from V and 2 bases from J, leaving 12 bases between. The CDR3 nucleotides read TGTGCCAGCAGCCCGGACGGCTTCAACACCGGGGAGCTGTTTTTT. Encoded protein: CASSPDGFNTGELFF.

This clonotype was counted between two and nine times. The rearrangement uses TRBV29-1 and TRBJ2-2; tentatively, D is TRBD2 (5 bases). The CDR3 is 15 amino acids. Trimming stripped 4 bases from V and 0 bases from J, with 12 bases between. Germline CDR1 and CDR2: SQVTM and ANQGSEA. CDR3 protein: CSVAPKLANTGELFF. In nucleotides, the CDR3 is TGCAGCGTTGCACCCAAACTAGCGAACACCGGGGAGCTGTTTTTT.

The chain uses TRBV2 and TRBJ2-1; D uncertain. CDR1 and CDR2 (germline): SNHLY, FYNNEI. The V end lost 2 bases, the J end lost 9 bases, and 14 bases lay between the germline ends. This CDR3 has 14 residues. The CDR3 sequence is CASSERVADGEQFF. The DNA for the CDR3 is TGTGCCAGCAGTGAACGGGTAGCTGATGGTGAGCAGTTCTTC.

This clonotype was seen a handful of times. This chain uses TRBV7-8 with TRBJ2-3; 8 nucleotides match TRBD1. Germline V gene lookup returns CDR1 SGHVS and CDR2 FQNEAQ. V trimming: 4 bases; J trimming: 11 bases; junction bases outside the gene matches: 11. This CDR3 has 14 amino acids. This CDR3 reads CASSSSTSGTGQYF. The CDR3 nucleotides are TGTGCCAGCAGCTCTTCGACCTCCGGGACAGGGCAGTATTTT.